This T cell receptor (beta chain) comes out of a study of spatial heterogeneity in lung cancer. One entry per CDR3 protein results from TCRdb running MiXCR on the 5' RACE reads. The sample consists of about 120,000 distinct CDR3 sequences, 10% to 15% of them appearing once. The CDR3 totals 14 residues. V shed 5 bases and J shed 3 bases, with 14 bases lying between them. Looked up from germline, CDR1 is SGHVS and CDR2 is FNYEAQ. Time point given: blood at routine non-recurrence follow-up after resection. Sequencing of whole RNA from tumor, nontumor lung or frozen PBMC involved no sorting. The TCR comes from a male donor with early-stage non-small cell lung cancer. The sample in question was PBMCs, obtained at follow-up. The chain is built from TRBV7-6 and TRBJ2-7; D is perhaps TRBD2 (5 bases). CDR3 sequence: CASSPGLAVYEQYF. The CDR3 nucleotides are TGTGCCAGCAGCCCCGGACTCGCCGTCTACGAGCAGTACTTC.